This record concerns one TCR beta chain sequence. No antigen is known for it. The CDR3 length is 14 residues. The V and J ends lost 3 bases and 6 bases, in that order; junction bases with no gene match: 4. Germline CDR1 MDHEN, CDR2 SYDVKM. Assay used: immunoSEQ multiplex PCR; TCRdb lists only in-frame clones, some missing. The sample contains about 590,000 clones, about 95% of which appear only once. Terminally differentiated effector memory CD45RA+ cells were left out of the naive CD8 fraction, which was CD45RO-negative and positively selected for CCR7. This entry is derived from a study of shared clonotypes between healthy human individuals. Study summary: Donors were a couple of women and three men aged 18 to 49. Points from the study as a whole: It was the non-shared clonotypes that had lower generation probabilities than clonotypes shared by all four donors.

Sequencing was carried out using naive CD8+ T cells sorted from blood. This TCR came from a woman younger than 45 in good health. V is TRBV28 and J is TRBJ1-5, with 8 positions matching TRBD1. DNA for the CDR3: TGTGCCAGCAGTTTTCCAGGGGGCCTTCAGCCCCAGCATTTT. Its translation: CASSFPGGLQPQHF.